The present entry profiles one TCR beta chain with its context. This clone was recorded once. Its antigen target is currently unknown. Base qualities were left out, and no much larger clone turns up one base away. This specimen belongs to a study of shared clonotypes between healthy human individuals (TCRdb year 2020). About the investigation overall: A few men and two women, aged 18 to 49 years, made up the cohort. To increase sequencing depth and limit assay-specific biases, different laboratories used diverse techniques to prepare libraries and sequence TCR repertoires. Leukapheresis yielded between about 0.9 and 9 billion PBMCs per donor. The study deeply sequenced blood TCR repertoires of several healthy adults to estimate repertoire size and the extent of clonotype sharing between individuals. For each donor, three plates each were used for CD4 naive and CD4 memory, two plates were used for CD8 naive, and one plate was used for CD8 memory.

CDR1 MNHNY and CDR2 SVGAGI were looked up in the germline V gene (reference sequence). There are 15 amino acids in the CDR3, from cysteine to phenylalanine inclusive. The sequence is cut down to CDR3 DNA, 45 bases in frame from base 1. V lost 4 bases and J lost 2 bases; the stretch between them is 11 bases long. Overall study results and their limits: Pairwise subsampling indicated that sequencing depth was expected to affect the degree of clonotype sharing among donors. Rarefaction of sorted-subset datasets indicated incomplete sequencing despite the large sequencing depth. Only blood was sampled, and tissue TCR repertoires likely differ from those in blood. Across four donors, about 5% of naive CD4, over 3% of naive CD8, around 2.5% of memory CD4, and under 0.45% of memory CD8 clonotypes were shared. Estimated clonotype richness was generally larger for naive than for memory subsets. Because the study included only a small number of donors, the genetic and exposure-history diversity represented was limited. Higher generation probabilities were observed for clonotypes shared by all four sorted-subset donors than for non-shared clonotypes.

Healthy HIV-negative adults with no recently reported acute infections or vaccinations were included as donors. Every donor was a Caucasian adult living in Nashville, Tennessee, USA. Magnetic negative selection was used to enrich CD4+ T cells, after which naive cells were positively selected on CD45RA and the negative fraction became the memory subset. Blood was obtained by leukapheresis, after which PBMCs were separated by Ficoll-Histopaque density gradient centrifugation and cryopreserved in liquid nitrogen vapor phase. Purity and quantity of every magnetically sorted T cell population were checked by analytical flow cytometry. Genomic DNA was isolated from each sorted fraction and quantified by UV absorbance on a Nanodrop 2000c. Using the deep immunoSEQ assay, multiplex PCR amplified TCR CDR3 regions from genomic DNA. Genomic DNA extracted from each cell subset was distributed evenly over all wells of several immunoSEQ 96-well plates, and each plate served as one replicate. For sorted subsets, each replicate PCR was loaded with 200 ng genomic DNA, equivalent to roughly 30,000 T cell genomes. The purified libraries were quantified using a Qubit 3.0 fluorometer, sized with a Bioanalyzer 2100, and then quantified again using the KAPA Library Quantification kit. Every immunoSEQ 96-well plate was sequenced on a dedicated single-read 150-cycle Illumina NextSeq 550 flow cell. Per the original workflow: The immunoSEQ output contained only junctional sequences without quality scores, so filtering could not match that applied to full-length reads. To assign V/J genes and CDR3, sequences were annotated using PyIR, a Python wrapper for IgBLAST v1.9, with IMGT germline references. Reads with weak V/J assignments (E-value above 1e-6), missing CDR3, stop codons, out-of-frame junctions, or ambiguous translated residues were removed. A V3J clonotype was defined by an identical inferred V gene, J gene, and CDR3 amino acid sequence. Percentage overlap between repertoires was computed as shared unique clonotypes divided by the size of the smaller repertoire. Richness of each repertoire was evaluated using RTK rarefaction, the Chao1 estimator, and Recon v2.1 estimates of unobserved clonotypes. For all TCRbeta clonotypes obtained by the gDNA method from a handful of donors, generation probabilities were computed with OLGA. Entries here come from immuneACCESS through TCRdb and include only in-frame sequences with V and J called. Some clones fail to appear in such tables; in the studies checked, an unresolved V gene covers under half of the shortfall, and the cause of the remainder is unknown. Clone size and V and J calls were adopted from that table, with D and trimming inferred from the DNA. This sample gives 2 million to 2.5 million clones in total; over 90% of them show up just once. 0.39% of the sample comes from the top ten.

The sequence links TRBV6-6 to TRBJ2-2; the D gene is perhaps TRBD1, from 6 matching bases. The TCR originated in a man aged 18 to 30 in good health. Some clones in this sample may be carry-over from other donors' samples. Specimen: naive CD4+ T cells from PBMCs. In light of the paper, this sample's cell subset or site label describes: CD45RA+ positively selected. The sequenced DNA: TGTGCCAGCAGTTCCCAGGGGCTCAACACCGGGGAGCTGTTTTTT. Its amino acids are CASSSQGLNTGELFF.